What follows describes a single T cell receptor beta chain. The sample comes from a study of blood T cell repertoires in COVID-19. Looking at the study overall: Samples of COVID-19 (acute and convalescent) were obtained from the United States, Italy and Spain.

TCRdb's table, derived via immunoSEQ multiplex PCR, lists solely in-frame clones and lacks some. The sample shows a few hundred thousand clones, 80% to 90% of them seen only once. The sequence was obtained from a man between 40 and 49 years old with acute or convalescent COVID-19. Sequenced material: peripheral blood.

The DNA of the CDR3 is TGTGCCAGCAGACCCGACAGGGTCCGGGTCTACGAGCAGTACTTC. Translation: CASRPDRVRVYEQYF. The V call is TRBV6-5, the J call TRBJ2-7; 7 bases match TRBD1. The CDR3 runs to 15 residues. Germline trimming cut 6 bases from V and 3 bases from J; bases unmatched to any gene: 11. From germline, CDR1 is MNHEY and CDR2 SVGAGI.